Detailed here is one T cell receptor (beta chain). Mismatch with germline at one junction end may stem from a read error. Profiled with immunoSEQ multiplex PCR; TCRdb holds only in-frame clones, not every one. Among 200,000 or so clones listed, over 70% were seen once. These data come from a study of blood T cell repertoires in COVID-19. CDR3 length: 11 amino acids. Germline V gene sequence: CDR1 MDHEN, CDR2 SYDVKM. The source material was peripheral blood. The chain joins TRBV28 to TRBJ2-3, with D perhaps matching TRBD2 (6 bases). The TCR sequence derives from a man aged 55 to 70 with active or convalescent COVID-19. The CDR3 nucleotides read TGTGCCAGCAGTTTATGGTGGGGACTTGACTTT. Translated, it gives CASSLWWGLDF.